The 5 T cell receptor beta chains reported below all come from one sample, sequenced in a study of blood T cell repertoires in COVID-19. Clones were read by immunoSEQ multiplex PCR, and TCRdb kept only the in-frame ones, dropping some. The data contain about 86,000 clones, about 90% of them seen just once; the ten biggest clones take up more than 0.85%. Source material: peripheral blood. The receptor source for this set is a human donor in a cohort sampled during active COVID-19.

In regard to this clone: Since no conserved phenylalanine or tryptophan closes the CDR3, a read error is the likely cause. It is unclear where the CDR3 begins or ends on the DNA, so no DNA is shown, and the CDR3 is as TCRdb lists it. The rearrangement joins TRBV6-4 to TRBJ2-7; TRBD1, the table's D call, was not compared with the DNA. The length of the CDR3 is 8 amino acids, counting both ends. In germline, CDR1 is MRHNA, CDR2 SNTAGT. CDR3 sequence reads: CASRATGS.

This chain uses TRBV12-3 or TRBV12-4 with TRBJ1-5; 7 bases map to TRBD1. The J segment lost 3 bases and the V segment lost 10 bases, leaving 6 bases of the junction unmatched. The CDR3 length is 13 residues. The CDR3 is CAISDRHNQPQHF. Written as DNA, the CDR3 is TGTGCCATTTCGGACAGGCACAATCAGCCCCAGCATTTT.

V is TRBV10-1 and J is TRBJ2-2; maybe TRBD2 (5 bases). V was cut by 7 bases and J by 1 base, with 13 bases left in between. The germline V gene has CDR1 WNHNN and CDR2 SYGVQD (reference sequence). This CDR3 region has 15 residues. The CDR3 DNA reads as TGCGCCAGCAATTCCGGGATAAAGAACACCGGGGAGCTGTTTTTT. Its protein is CASNSGIKNTGELFF.

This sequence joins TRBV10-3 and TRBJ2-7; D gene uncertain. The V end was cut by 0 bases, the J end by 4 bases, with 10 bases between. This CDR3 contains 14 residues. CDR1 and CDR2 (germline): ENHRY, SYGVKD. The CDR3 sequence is CAISESSPPYEQYF. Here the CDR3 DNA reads TGTGCCATCAGTGAGTCTAGTCCCCCTTACGAGCAGTACTTC.

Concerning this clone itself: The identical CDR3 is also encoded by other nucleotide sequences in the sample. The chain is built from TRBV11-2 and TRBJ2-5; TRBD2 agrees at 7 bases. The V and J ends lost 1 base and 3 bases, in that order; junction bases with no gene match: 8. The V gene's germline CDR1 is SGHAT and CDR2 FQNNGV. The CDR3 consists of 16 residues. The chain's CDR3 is CASSLVGGRGEETQYF. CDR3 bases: TGTGCCAGCAGCTTAGTTGGCGGGAGAGGGGAAGAGACCCAGTACTTC.